Below are 10 T cell receptor beta chains sequenced from a single sample in a study of cytomegalovirus exposure and HLA in healthy donors. Both 60 Vbeta primers and 13 Jbeta primers went into the PCR. The protocol was immunoSEQ multiplex PCR, while the TCRdb copy is restricted to in-frame clones and leaves out a portion. The table lists approximately 170,000 clones, around three quarters of them singletons. What was sequenced was PBMCs. The receptor source for this set is a man aged 40-49 years in good health and CMV-seronegative.

The chain recombines TRBV27 with TRBJ2-3; perhaps TRBD2 as D (5 bases). The CDR3 runs 16 residues. The V gene lost 2 bases and the J gene lost 2 bases, with 14 bases spanning the gap. CDR1 and CDR2 from the germline V gene are MNHEY and SMNVEV (reference sequence). The CDR3 loop is CASSLDGVDTTDTQYF. CDR3 nucleotides: TGTGCCAGCAGTTTAGACGGGGTAGATACCACAGATACGCAGTATTTT.

This clone is a singleton in its sample. The chain couples TRBV27 to TRBJ2-1; 8 bases map to TRBD2. V dropped 4 bases and J dropped 10; count of bases not matched to a gene: 18. This CDR3 contains 17 residues. From germline, CDR1 is MNHEY and CDR2 SMNVEV (reference sequence). CDR3 bases: TGTGCCAGCAGTTGGGGTGGGGGCTTAGCGGGGCCGCAGGAGCAGTTCTTC. The encoded protein is CASSWGGGLAGPQEQFF.

V usage is TRBV11-2 and J usage is TRBJ2-3; 11 bases line up with TRBD1. CDR3 size: 15 residues. The ends lost 4 bases at V and 5 bases at J; junction bases unmatched: 5. Germline values: CDR1 SGHAT, CDR2 FQNNGV. In DNA form, the CDR3 reads TGTGCCAGCAGCTACCGGGACAGGGGGTTAGATACGCAGTATTTT. This encodes CASSYRDRGLDTQYF.

The J gene is TRBJ2-5, the V gene TRBV28; D remains ambiguous. V was shortened by 3 bases and J by 2 bases, with 13 bases between the two germline ends. CDR1 is MDHEN and CDR2 is SYDVKM in the germline V gene. The CDR3 extends over 15 amino acids. The CDR3 bases are TGTGCCAGCAGTTTCCCCCTGGCCAGACAAGAGACCCAGTACTTC. It specifies CASSFPLARQETQYF.

J is TRBJ2-5 and V is TRBV18; 11 bases match TRBD1. The DNA end is more similar to TRBJ2-7, so the J call may be wrong. The CDR3 has 16 amino acids. CDR1 KGHSH and CDR2 LQKENI come from the germline V gene. The chain's CDR3 is CASSPPRGQGDHEQYF. CDR3 DNA: TGTGCCAGCTCACCTCCTCGGGGACAGGGGGACCACGAGCAGTACTTC.

The chain carries TRBV7-8 and TRBJ2-1, with 10 nucleotides matching TRBD2. CDR1 and CDR2 (germline): SGHVS, FQNEAQ. The junction had 7 bases not matched to a gene; V was cut back by 1 base and J by 13 bases. The CDR3 is made up of 14 amino acids. In nucleotides, the CDR3 is TGTGCCAGCAGCTTAGAGTCTAGCGGGAGATCACAGTTCTTC. This translates into CASSLESSGRSQFF.

The genes are TRBV25-1 and TRBJ2-5; D might be TRBD2 (6 bases). V was pared by 4 bases and J by 2 bases, with 14 bases between. The germline CDR1 and CDR2 sequences are MGHDK and SYGVNS. The CDR3 consists of 15 residues. The CDR3 here is CASSATRGEQETQYF. The CDR3 region has the DNA TGTGCCAGCAGTGCGACTAGGGGAGAACAAGAGACCCAGTACTTC.

The gene calls are TRBV27 and TRBJ1-5, with 10 bases identical to TRBD1. Germline V gives CDR1 MNHEY, CDR2 SMNVEV (reference sequence). After removal of 3 bases from V and 7 bases from J, the junction contained 9 bases not matched to a gene. The CDR3 loop spans 16 amino acids. The CDR3 loop reads CASSFNDRGREQPQHF. DNA for the CDR3: TGTGCCAGCAGTTTTAATGACAGGGGGCGCGAACAGCCCCAGCATTTT.

The rearrangement uses TRBV18 and TRBJ1-4; unclear D gene. The length of the CDR3 is 15 residues. CDR1 and CDR2 from the germline V gene are KGHSH and LQKENI. V was shortened by 3 bases and J by 7 bases, with 15 bases between the two germline ends. CDR3 protein: CASSPPAGGSEKLFF. The CDR3 DNA reads as TGTGCCAGCTCACCGCCGGCTGGAGGTAGTGAAAAACTGTTTTTT.

The chain joins TRBV6-1 to TRBJ1-1; D is possibly TRBD1 (6 bases). CDR1 and CDR2 from the germline V gene are MNHNS and SASEGT. V dropped 5 bases and J dropped 3 bases, with 16 bases sitting between them. CDR3 length: 15 amino acids. This CDR3 is CASSRGGKWDTEAFF. CDR3 DNA: TGTGCCAGCAGTAGGGGGGGGAAATGGGACACTGAAGCTTTCTTT.